The 19 T cell receptor beta chains given below trace back to one sample, sequenced in a study of CD8 T cells in ankylosing spondylitis. TCRdb re-analysed the 5' RACE reads in MiXCR, keeping a single row per CDR3 protein. The top ten clones hold approximately 11% of a sample with 150,000 to 200,000 distinct CDR3 sequences, approximately 13% of them seen once. Sequences were obtained from blood, either unsorted or a sorted T cell fraction (not recorded which). These receptors all come from a female donor with ankylosing spondylitis or in good health (not recorded which).

As to this clonotype: A much larger clone sits a single nucleotide away, making a read error possible. The chain recombines TRBV7-2 with TRBJ2-7, with 9 bases lining up with TRBD2. The CDR3 has 14 residues. Per germline, CDR1 SGHTA and CDR2 FQGNSA. CDR3 coding DNA: TGTGCCAGCAGCTTAACTAGCGGGCCCTACGAGCAGTGCTTC. It yields the protein CASSLTSGPYEQCF. Variable domain in full (rest from reference TRBV7-2 and TRBJ2-7): GAGVSQSPSNKVTEKGKDVELRCDPISGHTALYWYRQSLGQGLEFLIYFQGNSAPDKSGLPSDRFSAERTGGSVSTLTIQRTQQEDSAVYLCASSLTSGPYEQCFGPGTRLTVT.

This clonotype was found a few times. V and J are TRBV5-1 and TRBJ2-7, with 15 bases that match TRBD2. Germline V gives CDR1 SGHRS, CDR2 YFSETQ. This CDR3 is 19 amino acids long. J lost 0 bases, V lost 3 bases, and 10 bases had no gene match. This chain's CDR3 is CASSSPGTSGRKFSYEQYF. CDR3 bases: TGCGCCAGCAGCTCCCCCGGGACTAGCGGGAGGAAATTCTCCTACGAGCAGTACTTC.

This clonotype was seen a few times. CDR3 coding DNA: TGTGCCATCAGTGAACTAGCGGGAGATACGCAGTATTTT. Its protein is CAISELAGDTQYF. The rearrangement uses TRBV10-3 and TRBJ2-3; 9 bases are a match to TRBD2. J was trimmed by 5 bases and V by 3 bases; bases with no gene match: 0. The CDR3 runs 13 residues. CDR1 is ENHRY, CDR2 SYGVKD, per germline.

Only one count was recorded for this clonotype. A read error may be the cause here, since a much bigger clone is one base away. This chain connects TRBV9 to TRBJ1-6; a possible D gene is TRBD1 (6 bases). The germline CDR1 and CDR2 sequences are SGDLS and YYNGEE. This CDR3 has 16 amino acids. CDR3 loop: CANSFGPGTNNSPLHF. DNA for the CDR3: TGTGCCAACAGCTTCGGACCGGGGACAAATAATTCACCCCTCCACTTT.

On this clonotype itself: One junction end does not reproduce the germline sequence, and a read error may be involved. The chain recombines TRBV12-3 or TRBV12-4 with TRBJ2-1; the D call may be TRBD1 or TRBD2 (5 bases each). The length of the CDR3 is 14 residues. DNA for the CDR3: TGTGTCAGCAGTTTTCGTGAGGGGATGAATGAGCAGTTCTTC. Its protein product is CVSSFREGMNEQFF.

This clonotype appeared many times. The chain combines TRBV7-2 with TRBJ1-6; TRBD1 aligns across 9 bases. With V trimmed by 5 bases and J by 6 bases, 5 bases remained unmatched. Germline V gene sequence: CDR1 SGHTA, CDR2 FQGNSA. The CDR3 has 15 residues. The CDR3 is CASSIMDRGNSPLHF. The CDR3 DNA reads as TGTGCCAGCAGCATTATGGACAGGGGTAATTCACCCCTCCACTTT.

On this clonotype itself: The germline gene is not matched at one end of the junction; a read error may be the cause. The chain recombines TRBV27 with TRBJ2-7, with 8 bases lining up with TRBD2. Germline V gene sequence: CDR1 MNHEY, CDR2 SMNVEV (reference sequence). CDR3 length: 13 amino acids. The CDR3, as DNA: TGTGCCAACAGTTTTACTAGCGGCTACGAGCAGTACTTC. Amino acid sequence: CANSFTSGYEQYF.

The CDR3 DNA reads as TGTGCCAGCAGGAAGGGGGCTAGCGGGGCCCAAGAGACCCAGTACTTC. It encodes CASRKGASGAQETQYF. The chain has TRBV7-2 and TRBJ2-5; 9 bases line up with TRBD2. The CDR3 totals 16 residues. CDR1 SGHTA and CDR2 FQGNSA come from the germline V gene. V lost 6 bases and J lost 1; bases outside the gene matches: 9.

This clonotype occurred a few times. The chain uses TRBV7-6 and TRBJ2-6, with D maybe TRBD1 (5 bases). This CDR3 is 16 amino acids long. V was trimmed by 1 base and J by 2 bases, leaving 9 bases between them. The germline CDR1 and CDR2 sequences are SGHVS and FNYEAQ. CDR3 protein: CASSLGDRPGANVLTF. The CDR3 nucleotides are TGTGCCAGCAGCTTAGGAGACAGACCTGGGGCCAACGTCCTGACTTTC.

This clonotype was seen repeatedly, ten times or more. The CDR3, as DNA: TGCAGTGCTAGAGATCTAGCGGGAGGTCCTCGAAGGAAGGAGCAGTTCTTC. It specifies CSARDLAGGPRRKEQFF. The chain carries TRBV20-1 and TRBJ2-1, with 11 bases aligning to TRBD2. CDR1 and CDR2 (germline): DFQATT, SNEGSKA (reference sequence). Losses at the gene ends were 0 bases for V and 10 bases for J; bases not matched to a gene: 14. The CDR3 contains 17 residues.

This clonotype was seen only a few times. The V call is TRBV7-2, the J call TRBJ2-3, with D tentatively TRBD1 (7 bases). Trimming removed 4 bases at V and 4 bases at J, with 9 bases between. CDR1 SGHTA and CDR2 FQGNSA come from the germline V gene. This CDR3 contains 13 residues. The CDR3 nucleotides are TGTGCCAGCAGCTCCAGGGGGGCAGATACGCAGTATTTT. This sequence encodes CASSSRGADTQYF.

Ten or more counts support this clonotype. The chain couples TRBV11-1 to TRBJ2-2; no clear D. Trimming took 3 bases from V and 7 from J, leaving 9 bases between them. This CDR3 contains 13 residues. CDR1 SGHAT and CDR2 FQDESV come from the germline V gene (reference sequence). CDR3 sequence (DNA): TGTGCCAGCAGCTTTACCAGTGTCGGGGAGCTGTTTTTT. Its translation is CASSFTSVGELFF.

This clonotype was observed at least ten times. As DNA, the CDR3 is TGTGCCAGCAGCCAAGAATTGGGCAGGGGATGGGAGCAGTTCTTC. It codes for CASSQELGRGWEQFF. The chain is built from TRBV3-1 and TRBJ2-1; perhaps TRBD1 as D (6 bases). Deletions cut 0 bases from V and 10 bases from J, with 16 bases between. This CDR3 contains 15 residues. Germline V gives CDR1 LGHDT, CDR2 YNNKEL (reference sequence).

This clonotype was detected ten times or more. The rearrangement uses TRBV7-7 and TRBJ2-2, with unresolved D. V was shortened by 5 bases and J by 2 bases, with 9 bases between the two germline ends. Germline V gene data show CDR1 as SSHAT and CDR2 as FNYEAQ (reference sequence). The CDR3 sequence is 14 residues long. CDR3 amino acids: CASSEDGNTGELFF. The CDR3 region has the DNA TGTGCCAGCAGCGAGGACGGCAACACCGGGGAGCTGTTTTTT.

This clonotype was observed at least ten times. The rearrangement links TRBV29-1 to TRBJ1-2; D may be TRBD1 (5 bases). Germline CDR1 SQVTM, CDR2 ANQGSEA. The length of the CDR3 is 14 residues. V was cut by 1 base and J by 4 bases, with 13 bases left in between. DNA for the CDR3: TGCAGCGTTGAAGCTGGGACGGGGAGCTATGGCTACACCTTC. As protein: CSVEAGTGSYGYTF.

This clonotype was seen many times. The V and J genes are TRBV29-1 and TRBJ2-3; D gene unclear. This CDR3 is built from 13 residues. Germline loops: CDR1 SQVTM, CDR2 ANQGSEA. The germline V and J ends were trimmed by 4 bases and 3 bases, with 11 bases remaining between them. CDR3 sequence (DNA): TGCAGCGTTGCGGGCCGCTTAACAGATACGCAGTATTTT. Translation gives CSVAGRLTDTQYF.

This clonotype has a count of ten or more. The J gene is TRBJ2-7, the V gene TRBV7-9; D perhaps matches TRBD2 (6 bases). The CDR3 is made up of 14 amino acids. With 8 bases removed from V and 4 bases from J, the gap between germline ends came to 18 bases. Germline assignment: CDR1 SEHNR and CDR2 FQNEAQ (reference sequence). As DNA, the CDR3 is TGTGCCAGCTGGGCTTCGGGGGACCCATACGAGCAGTACTTC. Its protein product is CASWASGDPYEQYF.

This clonotype has at least ten counts. This chain connects TRBV27 to TRBJ1-1; 7 bases match TRBD1. CDR3 size: 15 residues. V trimming: 5 bases; J trimming: 8 bases; junction bases outside the gene matches: 14. Germline V gene lookup returns CDR1 MNHEY and CDR2 SMNVEV (reference sequence). For the CDR3, the DNA is TGTGCCAGCAGTCCGTATACGACAGGGCCGAGGGAAGCTTTCTTT. Amino acid sequence: CASSPYTTGPREAFF.

V is TRBV4-3 and J is TRBJ1-2; D gene uncertain. V gave up 3 bases and J gave up 0 bases, with 11 bases separating them. There are 15 residues in the CDR3. Germline CDR1 and CDR2: LGHNA and YSLEER. The CDR3 DNA sequence: TGCGCCAGCAGCCACACGGGGATATCTAACTATGGCTACACCTTC. The encoded protein is CASSHTGISNYGYTF.